The T cell receptor beta chain under discussion was sequenced for a study of blood T cell repertoires in COVID-19. About the study: There were acute and convalescent COVID-19 samples, and they came from the United States, Italy and Spain. PBMCs, B-cell-depleted T cells, or T cells were the source of the cDNA or gDNA that made up the material.

CDR3 length: 16 amino acids. V shed 4 bases and J 5 bases; nucleotides not matched to a gene: 12. The V gene's germline CDR1 is SGHRS and CDR2 YFSETQ. In the authors' methods: Nucleated cell number was recorded as an estimate derived from reference gene primer amplification. Clones were sequenced by immunoSEQ multiplex PCR, and TCRdb holds only the in-frame ones, with some missing. V and J calls and clone size are given by that table; D and trimming were obtained from the DNA. The profile covers under 350,000 clones, with about 86% appearing a single time and about 4% taken by the ten largest. The study recruited people aged roughly 18 to 95 years across roughly 23 US areas.

The sequencing sample was made of PBMCs or T cells enriched from blood (not recorded which). The gene calls are TRBV5-1 and TRBJ2-5; TRBD1 matches at 9 bases. The receptor comes from a middle-aged woman with acute COVID-19. CDR3 amino acids: CASSDRPGQGRETQYF. CDR3 DNA: TGCGCCAGCAGCGACCGGCCGGGACAGGGCCGGGAGACCCAGTACTTC.